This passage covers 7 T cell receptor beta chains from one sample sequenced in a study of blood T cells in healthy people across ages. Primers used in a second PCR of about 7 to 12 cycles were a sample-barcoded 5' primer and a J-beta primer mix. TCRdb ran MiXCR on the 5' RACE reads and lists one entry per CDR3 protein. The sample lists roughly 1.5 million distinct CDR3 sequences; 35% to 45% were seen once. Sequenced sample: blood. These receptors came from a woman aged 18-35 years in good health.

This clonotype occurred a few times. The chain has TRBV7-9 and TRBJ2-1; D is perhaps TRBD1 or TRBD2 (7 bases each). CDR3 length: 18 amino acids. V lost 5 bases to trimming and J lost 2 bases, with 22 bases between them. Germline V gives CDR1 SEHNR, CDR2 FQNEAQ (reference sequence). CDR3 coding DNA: TGTGCCAGCAGCCATCAGGGGGGGCCGAGAAGTACCTACAATGAGCAGTTCTTC. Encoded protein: CASSHQGGPRSTYNEQFF.

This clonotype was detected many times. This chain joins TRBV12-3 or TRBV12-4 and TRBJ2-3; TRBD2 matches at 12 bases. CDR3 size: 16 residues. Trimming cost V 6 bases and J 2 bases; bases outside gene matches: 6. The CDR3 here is CASSPGLAGHTDTQYF. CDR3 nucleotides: TGTGCCAGCAGCCCCGGACTAGCGGGACACACAGATACGCAGTATTTT.

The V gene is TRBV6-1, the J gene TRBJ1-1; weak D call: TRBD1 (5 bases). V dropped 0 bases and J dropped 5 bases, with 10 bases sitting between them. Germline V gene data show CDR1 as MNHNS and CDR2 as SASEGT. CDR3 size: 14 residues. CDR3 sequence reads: CASSEAAGRTEAFF. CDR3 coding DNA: TGTGCCAGCAGTGAAGCGGCGGGGCGTACTGAAGCTTTCTTT.

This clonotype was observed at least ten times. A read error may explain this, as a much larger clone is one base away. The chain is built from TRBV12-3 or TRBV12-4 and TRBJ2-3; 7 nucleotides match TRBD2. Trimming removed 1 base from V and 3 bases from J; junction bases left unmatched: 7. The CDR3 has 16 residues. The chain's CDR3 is CASSLEGRAGTDTQYF. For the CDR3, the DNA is TGTGCCAGCAGTTTAGAAGGGCGAGCGGGGACAGATACGCAGTATTTT.

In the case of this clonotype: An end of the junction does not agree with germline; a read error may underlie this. This chain's CDR3 is CATSDPFNSLLHF. The CDR3 nucleotides are TGTGCCACTTCTGATCCTTTCAATTCACTCCTCCACTTT. The V call is TRBV25-1, the J call TRBJ1-6; D remains unclear. This CDR3 has 13 residues. Germline V gives CDR1 MGHDK, CDR2 SYGVNS.

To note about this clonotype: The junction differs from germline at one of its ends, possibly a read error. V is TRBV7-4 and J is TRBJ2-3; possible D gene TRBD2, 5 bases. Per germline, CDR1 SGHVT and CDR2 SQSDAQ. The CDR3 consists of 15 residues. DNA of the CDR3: TGTGCCAGCAGCCCAACTAGTCCTAGCACAGATACGCGGTATTTT. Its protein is CASSPTSPSTDTRYF.

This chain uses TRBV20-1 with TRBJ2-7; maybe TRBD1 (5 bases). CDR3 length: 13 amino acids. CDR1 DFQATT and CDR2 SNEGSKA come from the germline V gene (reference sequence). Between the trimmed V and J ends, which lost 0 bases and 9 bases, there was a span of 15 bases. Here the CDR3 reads CSAREEQGFGQYF. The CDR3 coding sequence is TGCAGTGCTAGAGAGGAGCAGGGTTTTGGGCAGTACTTC.